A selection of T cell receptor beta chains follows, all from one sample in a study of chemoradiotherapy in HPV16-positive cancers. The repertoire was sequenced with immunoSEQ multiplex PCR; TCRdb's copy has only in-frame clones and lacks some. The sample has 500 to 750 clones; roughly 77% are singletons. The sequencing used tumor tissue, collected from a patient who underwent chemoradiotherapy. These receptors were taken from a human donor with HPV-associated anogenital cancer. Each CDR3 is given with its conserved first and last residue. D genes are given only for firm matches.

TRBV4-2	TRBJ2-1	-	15	CASSRGALKDNEQFF	TGTGCCAGCAGCCGAGGGGCCCTCAAGGACAATGAGCAGTTCTTC
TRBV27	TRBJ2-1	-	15	CASSSLGEGKNEQFF	TGTGCCAGCAGCTCTCTGGGAGAGGGAAAGAATGAGCAGTTCTTC
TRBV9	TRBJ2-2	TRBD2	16	CASSATSGPFTGELFF	TGTGCCAGCAGCGCCACTAGCGGGCCTTTCACCGGGGAGCTGTTTTTT
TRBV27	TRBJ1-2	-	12	CASSSGGGGYTF	TGTGCCAGCAGTTCGGGGGGCGGTGGCTACACCTTC
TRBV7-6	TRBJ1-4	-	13	CASSRLGNEKLFF	TGTGCCAGCAGCCGTCTCGGGAATGAAAAACTGTTTTTT
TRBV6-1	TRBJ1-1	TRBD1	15	CASSEALGGGAYSFF	TGTGCCAGCAGTGAAGCGCTTGGAGGGGGCGCGTATTCTTTCTTT
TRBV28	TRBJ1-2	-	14	CASSFPRANYGYTF	TGTGCCAGCAGTTTTCCGAGAGCTAACTATGGCTACACCTTC
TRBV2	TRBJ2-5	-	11	CASSYRETQYF	TGTGCCAGCAGTTACAGGGAGACCCAGTACTTC
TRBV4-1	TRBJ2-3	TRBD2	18	CASSQGLASGGSTDTQYF	TGCGCCAGCAGCCAAGGATTAGCAAGCGGGGGGAGCACAGATACGCAGTATTTT
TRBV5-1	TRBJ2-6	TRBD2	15	CASSLPSGGANVLTF	TGCGCCAGCAGCTTACCTAGCGGTGGGGCCAACGTCCTGACTTTC
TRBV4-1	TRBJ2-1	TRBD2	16	CASSHLGTTRVGEQFF	TGCGCCAGCAGCCATCTCGGGACTACCCGGGTAGGTGAGCAGTTCTTC
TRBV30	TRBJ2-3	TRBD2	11	CAWRSGRSQYF	TGTGCCTGGAGGAGCGGGAGGTCGCAGTATTTT
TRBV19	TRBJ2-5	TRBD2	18	CASTPNDAGAILQETQYF	TGTGCCAGTACCCCTAACGATGCGGGAGCCATCCTCCAAGAGACCCAGTACTTC
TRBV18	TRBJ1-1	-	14	CASSLPEFGTEAFF	TGTGCCAGCTCACTTCCAGAGTTTGGCACTGAAGCTTTCTTT